These 8 T cell receptor beta chains were all obtained from the same sample, sequenced in a study of graft-versus-host responses after intestinal transplantation. Tissue processing of the graft released intraepithelial and lamina propria lymphocytes from it. Assay used: immunoSEQ multiplex PCR; TCRdb lists only in-frame clones, some missing. Altogether approximately 14,000 clones are present, over 70% being singletons, with the ten largest covering roughly 7.6%. This sample comprised ileum tissue, obtained 16 days after intestinal transplant. All receptors derive from a human patient who received an intestinal transplant, so some T cells may come from the graft donor.

This chain uses TRBV5-6 with TRBJ2-1, with D possibly matching TRBD1 (7 bases). From germline, CDR1 is SGHDT and CDR2 YYEEEE. This CDR3 has 16 amino acids. With 4 bases removed from V and 4 bases from J, the gap between germline ends came to 18 bases. In DNA form, the CDR3 reads TGTGCCAGCAGCGCGGGACAGCGAGCCCTTTACAATGAGCAGTTCTTC. Amino acid sequence: CASSAGQRALYNEQFF.

The rearrangement uses TRBV6-5 and TRBJ1-4; the D gene is possibly TRBD1 (5 bases). The CDR3 is 14 residues long. The germline CDR1 and CDR2 sequences are MNHEY and SVGAGI. Trimming stripped 5 bases from V and 1 base from J, with 8 bases between. The CDR3 nucleotides are TGTGCCAGCAGTCGAACAGGAACTAATGAAAAACTGTTTTTT. It specifies CASSRTGTNEKLFF.

This clone was counted only a few times. The rearrangement uses TRBV11-2 and TRBJ1-1; D remains unclear. V gave up 5 bases and J gave up 1 base, with 14 bases separating them. CDR1 SGHAT and CDR2 FQNNGV come from the germline V gene. This CDR3 spans 15 amino acids. The CDR3 DNA is TGTGCCAGCAGCCTCGAGGCACACACGAACACTGAAGCTTTCTTT. Translating it yields CASSLEAHTNTEAFF. The full variable domain, rest sourced from reference TRBV11-2 and TRBJ1-1, is EAGVAQSPRYKIIEKRQSVAFWCNPISGHATLYWYQQILGQGPKLLIQFQNNGVVDDSQLPKDRFSAERLKGVDSTLKIQPAKLEDSAVYLCASSLEAHTNTEAFFGQGTRLTVV.

This clone was observed a handful of times. The V call is TRBV2, the J call TRBJ2-5; no reliable D call. The DNA end is more similar to TRBJ2-7, so the J call may be wrong. Germline CDR1 reads SNHLY; CDR2 reads FYNNEI. The CDR3 sequence is 11 residues long. As DNA, the CDR3 is TGTGCCTGCCGGGTCTCCTACGAGCAGTACTTC. Protein product: CACRVSYEQYF.

V and J are TRBV10-3 and TRBJ2-7, with 12 nucleotides matching TRBD1. With 0 bases clipped from V and 6 bases from J, the junction kept 3 bases outside the gene matches. This CDR3 has 15 residues. Germline V lookup: CDR1 ENHRY, CDR2 SYGVKD. CDR3 sequence (DNA): TGTGCCATCAGTGAGTCAGGGACAGGGGGCTCCGAGCAGTACTTC. Residues: CAISESGTGGSEQYF.

This clone was recorded a few times. V is TRBV30 and J is TRBJ2-5; unclear D gene. Germline V CDR1 and CDR2: GTSNPN, SVGIG (reference sequence). CDR3 length: 13 amino acids. Trimming removed 2 bases from V and 0 bases from J, with 7 bases in between. Written as DNA, the CDR3 is TGTGCCTGGAGTTGGGCTGACCAAGAGACCCAGTACTTC. Amino acid sequence: CAWSWADQETQYF.

In this sample, this clone turned up a few times. CDR3 in amino acids: CAWNRSCYTF. As DNA, the CDR3 is TGTGCCTGGAACCGCAGTTGCTACACCTTC. V gene TRBV30 combines with J gene TRBJ1-2; D is unresolved. The germline V gene has CDR1 GTSNPN and CDR2 SVGIG (reference sequence). This CDR3 spans 10 amino acids. V was clipped by 4 bases and J by 9 bases, with 9 bases between them.

V is TRBV9 and J is TRBJ1-5; weak D call: TRBD1 (6 bases). The V gene lost 3 bases and the J gene lost 5 bases, with 12 bases spanning the gap. This CDR3 region has 14 residues. Germline V gives CDR1 SGDLS, CDR2 YYNGEE. The CDR3 spells CASSGRDNDQPQHF. CDR3 nucleotide sequence: TGTGCCAGCAGCGGCCGGGACAACGATCAGCCCCAGCATTTT.